The clone carrying this TCR beta chain has a count of ten or more. Its antigen remains unknown. Using constant-segment primers, 5'RACE produced TCR alpha and TCR beta cDNA libraries carrying sample barcodes and UMIs. MiXCR was run by TCRdb on the 5' RACE reads, yielding one entry per CDR3 protein. The table lists under 600,000 distinct CDR3 sequences, less than 25% of them singletons, with roughly 8.3% in the top ten. The CDR3 runs 15 residues. V was clipped by 4 bases and J by 4 bases; unmatched bases: 6. The V gene's germline CDR1 is MGHRA and CDR2 YSYEKL. This sample is drawn from a study of T-cell memory formation after mild COVID-19. Study outcomes and limitations: Day 15 to 85 contracting clones showed balanced CD4/CD8; day 15 to 37 expanders favored CD4+. Clones that contracted clustered mainly in CM and EM if CD4+ and in EMRA if CD8+.

The sequence was obtained from an adult woman who had mild COVID-19 (a few samples of this study predate the infection). Cell type and time point are not known. The V gene is TRBV4-1, the J gene TRBJ1-2; 10 bases are shared with TRBD1. Source material: PBMCs or a T cell subset sorted from them (not recorded which). CDR3 loop: CASSPGQGGFYGYTF. The CDR3 coding sequence is TGCGCCAGCAGCCCCGGACAGGGGGGATTCTATGGCTACACCTTC.